These T cell receptor beta chains were read from a single sample in a study of cytomegalovirus exposure and HLA in healthy donors. Profiled with immunoSEQ multiplex PCR; TCRdb holds only in-frame clones, not every one. The sample shows over 100,000 clones, around 86% of them seen only once. The sequenced sample consisted of PBMCs. All receptors come from a young man in good health and CMV-seronegative. The CDR3 runs from the conserved cysteine through the conserved F or W. A D gene is named only where the DNA matches it firmly. Clone size is given for some rows only: seen once, a few or many times, or a class if the clone is expanded.

- | - | TRBJ2-1 | TRBV15 | CATSRGLAESSYNEQFF | TGTGCCACCAGCAGAGGGTTAGCGGAAAGCTCCTACAATGAGCAGTTCTTC
- | TRBD2 | TRBJ2-3 | TRBV4-1 | CATPPRTSGGMDTQYF | TGCGCCACCCCCCCCAGGACTAGCGGGGGAATGGATACGCAGTATTTT
- | TRBD1 | TRBJ1-1 | TRBV9 | CASGQGLNTEAFF | TGTGCCAGCGGACAGGGGTTGAACACTGAAGCTTTCTTT
few | TRBD2 | TRBJ2-3 | TRBV27 | CASSSSGLAGSPATDTQYF | TGTGCCAGCAGTTCCTCGGGCCTAGCGGGTTCCCCCGCCACAGATACGCAGTATTTT
- | - | TRBJ2-2 | TRBV7-9 | CASGEPGELFF | TGTGCCAGCGGGGAGCCCGGGGAGCTGTTTTTT
- | - | TRBJ2-7 | TRBV19 | CASSIQGRAHEQYF | TGTGCCAGTAGTATCCAGGGGCGCGCCCACGAGCAGTACTTC
- | - | TRBJ1-1 | TRBV25-1 | CASRAENTEAFF | TGTGCCAGCAGGGCCGAGAACACTGAAGCTTTCTTT
few | TRBD1 | TRBJ1-5 | TRBV9 | CASSVADRDNQPQHF | TGTGCCAGCAGCGTAGCTGACAGGGACAATCAGCCCCAGCATTTT
- | TRBD2 | TRBJ2-7 | TRBV6-5 | CASSPGGSYEQYF | TGTGCCAGCAGTCCCGGGGGGTCCTACGAGCAGTACTTC
- | TRBD1 | TRBJ1-2 | TRBV5-1 | CASSLEGAANYGYTF | TGCGCCAGCAGCTTGGAGGGGGCCGCAAACTATGGCTACACCTTC
- | - | TRBJ1-2 | TRBV6-1 | CASSAEAAAGYGYTF | TGTGCCAGCAGCGCCGAAGCGGCAGCGGGCTATGGCTACACCTTC
- | TRBD1 | TRBJ2-5 | TRBV11-2 | CASSYTRGRPQETQYF | TGTGCCAGCAGCTACACAAGGGGGCGCCCCCAAGAGACCCAGTACTTC
- | - | TRBJ1-5 | TRBV28 | CASSRNQPQHF | TGTGCCAGCAGTCGGAATCAGCCCCAGCATTTT
- | - | TRBJ2-7 | TRBV5-4 | CASSLESEYEQYF | TGTGCCAGCAGCTTAGAAAGTGAGTACGAGCAGTACTTC
- | TRBD2 | TRBJ2-5 | TRBV2 | CASSDLRGTSGALETQYF | TGTGCCAGCAGTGACCTAAGGGGGACTAGCGGGGCCTTGGAGACCCAGTACTTC
few | - | TRBJ2-4 | TRBV5-1 | CASSSLDGYRVGKNSQYF | TGCGCCAGCAGCTCCCTCGACGGATACAGGGTCGGCAAAAACAGTCAGTACTTC
- | TRBD1 | TRBJ2-5 | TRBV28 | CASSSDRGSWETQYF | TGTGCCAGCAGTTCGGACAGGGGGAGCTGGGAGACCCAGTACTTC
few | TRBD1 | TRBJ1-1 | TRBV15 | CATSRGTGGYYTEAFF | TGTGCCACCAGCAGGGGGACAGGGGGCTATTACACTGAAGCTTTCTTT
- | TRBD1 | TRBJ2-7 | TRBV19 | CASSILTGGPYEQYF | TGTGCCAGTAGTATCTTGACAGGGGGGCCCTACGAGCAGTACTTC
few | TRBD2 | TRBJ2-7 | TRBV29-1 | CSVDRRAGGDEQYF | TGCAGCGTTGATCGTCGCGCGGGGGGGGACGAGCAGTACTTC
- | TRBD1 | TRBJ2-3 | TRBV19 | CASSTRVGTGTDTQYF | TGTGCCAGTAGTACCCGAGTGGGGACAGGCACAGATACGCAGTATTTT
- | - | TRBJ2-2 | TRBV7-9 | CASSSSGLATGELFF | TGTGCCAGCAGCTCCTCCGGACTTGCCACCGGGGAGCTGTTTTTT
- | TRBD2 | TRBJ2-2 | TRBV18 | CASSPTLAENTGELFF | TGTGCCAGCTCACCTACGCTAGCGGAGAACACCGGGGAGCTGTTTTTT
- | - | TRBJ2-2 | TRBV6-5 | CASSETTVGELFF | TGTGCCAGCAGTGAAACGACAGTCGGGGAGCTGTTTTTT